The 3 T cell receptor beta chains reported below all come from one sample, sequenced in a study of blood T cells in healthy people across ages. For the second PCR, which ran for 7 to 11 cycles, a sample-barcoded 5' primer and a J-beta primer mix were used. Via MiXCR, TCRdb re-called the 5' RACE reads, giving one row per CDR3 protein. Seen here are some 930,000 distinct CDR3 sequences, almost 30% observed once, and the top ten hold about 9.4%. Separately, the same data were catalogued under a study of T cells of mothers and their children.

Sequencing was done on a sample of blood. The source of these receptors is a middle-aged woman in good health.

The V gene is TRBV20-1, the J gene TRBJ1-2, with 8 bases identical to TRBD1. The CDR3 totals 13 residues. The germline gives CDR1 DFQATT, CDR2 SNEGSKA (reference sequence). The V and J ends lost 5 bases and 0 bases, in that order; junction bases with no gene match: 2. CDR3 amino acids: CSAWGQANYGYTF. The CDR3 DNA is TGCAGTGCTTGGGGACAGGCTAACTATGGCTACACCTTC.

This clonotype has more than one count but fewer than ten. This chain joins TRBV20-1 and TRBJ2-5, with 13 bases lining up with TRBD2. The germline V gene has CDR1 DFQATT and CDR2 SNEGSKA (reference sequence). This CDR3 has 14 amino acids. Losses at the gene ends were 4 bases for V and 3 bases for J; bases not matched to a gene: 2. The CDR3 protein is CSATGLAGKETQYF. DNA of the CDR3: TGCAGTGCTACGGGACTAGCGGGGAAAGAGACCCAGTACTTC.

This clonotype was counted at least ten times. The V and J genes are TRBV7-2 and TRBJ2-5; tentatively, D is TRBD1 (6 bases). Deletions cut 5 bases from V and 1 base from J, with 17 bases between. Germline V gene lookup returns CDR1 SGHTA and CDR2 FQGNSA. This CDR3 is 16 amino acids long. As DNA, the CDR3 is TGTGCCAGCAGCCCTCGGACAGCCATAGTCCAAGAGACCCAGTACTTC. Amino acids: CASSPRTAIVQETQYF.